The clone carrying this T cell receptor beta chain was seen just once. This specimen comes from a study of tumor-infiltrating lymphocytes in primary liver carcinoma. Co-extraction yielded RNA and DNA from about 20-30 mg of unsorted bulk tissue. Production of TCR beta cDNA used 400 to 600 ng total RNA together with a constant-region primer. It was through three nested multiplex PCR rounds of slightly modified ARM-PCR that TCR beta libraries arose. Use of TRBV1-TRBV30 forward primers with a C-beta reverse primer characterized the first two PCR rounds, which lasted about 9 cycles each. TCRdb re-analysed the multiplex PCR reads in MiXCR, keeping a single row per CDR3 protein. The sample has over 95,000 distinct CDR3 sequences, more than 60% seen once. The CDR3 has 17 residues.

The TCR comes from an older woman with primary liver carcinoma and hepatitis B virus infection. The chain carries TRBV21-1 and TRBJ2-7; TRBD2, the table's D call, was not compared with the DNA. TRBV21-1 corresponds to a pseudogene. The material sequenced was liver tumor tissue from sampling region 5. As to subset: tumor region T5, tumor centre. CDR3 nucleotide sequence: TGTGCCAGCAGCAAAGGGAGACTAGTGTTCCTCTCCTACGAGCAGTACTTC. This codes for CASSKGRLVFLSYEQYF.